The clone carrying this T cell receptor (beta chain) was counted many times. The antigen remains unidentified. The data were taken from a study of human T cells and chemical hapten exposure. This CDR3 contains 15 residues. The trim removed 8 bases at V and 2 bases at J, leaving 8 bases unmatched. From the RACE reads, TCRdb called clonotypes with MiXCR, one entry per CDR3 protein. The sample lists 350,000 to 450,000 distinct CDR3 sequences, 5% to 6.5% occurring once. Noted time point: pre-sensitization, week 0. Described treatment: therapeutic diphenylcyclopropenone sensitization with weekly scalp DPC. Alopecia patients deemed DPC-suitable, aged 18 to 70, excluding pregnancy. The study's findings and limits: Donor immune responses may differ from healthy people's, since all donors had alopecia.

The rearrangement uses TRBV12-3 or TRBV12-4 and TRBJ2-1; TRBD2 agrees at 8 bases. This TCR was sampled from a woman aged 50 to 65 with alopecia areata. Some clones in this sample may be carry-over from other donors' samples. Specimen: whole blood, collected in connection with sensitization to the hapten diphenylcyclopropenone (DPC). The CDR3 DNA is TGTGCCAGCGGATTCCATAGCGGGACCTACAATGAGCAGTTCTTC. This codes for CASGFHSGTYNEQFF.